This passage covers 11 T cell receptor beta chains from one sample sequenced in a study of T cell responses to AZD1222 COVID-19 vaccine (dated by TCRdb to 2020 to 2023). Interpreted using the paper, the time point label stands for: about 28 days (+/-7) after the second vaccine dose. The intended sense of this specimen's treatment or condition label: meningococcal conjugate vaccine given as trial control. Library prep was done by the immunoSEQ multiplex PCR assay. This is the immuneACCESS table as TCRdb keeps it, with only in-frame sequences that have V and J called. A part of the clones is gone; compared with another copy, unresolved V genes explain less than half, and the rest is unexplained. The sample records 200,000 to 250,000 clones, 90% to 95% of which are singletons. 1.5% to 2% of the sample is in the top ten clones. This material consisted of peripheral blood, taken 28 days after the second dose of the MenACWY control vaccine. Receptors originate from an adult who received the MenACWY meningococcal vaccine as a control.

V is TRBV5-1 and J is TRBJ2-3; D not certain. V lost 5 bases and J lost 0, with 10 bases in between. This CDR3 comprises 14 residues. Germline assignment: CDR1 SGHRS and CDR2 YFSETQ. The CDR3 loop reads CASRDGPSTDTQYF. The CDR3 DNA reads as TGCGCCAGCAGAGACGGCCCTAGCACAGATACGCAGTATTTT.

The J gene is TRBJ2-2, the V gene TRBV7-9, with D perhaps TRBD2 (5 bases). The V and J ends lost 5 bases and 3 bases respectively, with 13 bases between them. The CDR3 loop spans 15 amino acids. CDR1 is SEHNR, CDR2 FQNEAQ, per germline (reference sequence). The CDR3 nucleotides are TGTGCCAGCAGCCTACGGGGTCCGGACACCGGGGAGCTGTTTTTT. Amino acids: CASSLRGPDTGELFF.

V usage is TRBV5-4 and J usage is TRBJ1-1; 9 bases are a match to TRBD1. The CDR3 consists of 14 residues. The J segment lost 5 bases and the V segment lost 3 bases, leaving 5 bases of the junction unmatched. CDR1 and CDR2 (germline): SGHNT, YYREEE (reference sequence). CDR3 coding DNA: TGTGCCAGCAGCTCCGGGACAGGGAGAACTGAAGCTTTCTTT. The encoded protein is CASSSGTGRTEAFF.

The V and J genes are TRBV28 and TRBJ1-5, with D possibly TRBD1 on 5 matching bases. Germline V CDR1 and CDR2: MDHEN, SYDVKM. V shed 3 bases and J shed 2 bases, with 11 bases lying between them. This CDR3 is built from 15 residues. The chain's CDR3 is CASSFHGGGNQPQHF. DNA for the CDR3: TGTGCCAGCAGTTTCCACGGGGGGGGCAATCAGCCCCAGCATTTT.

This rearrangement joins TRBV6-2 or TRBV6-3 to TRBJ2-7; 7 nucleotides line up with TRBD1. Per germline, CDR1 MNHEY and CDR2 SVGEGT. The CDR3 spans 16 residues. V was pared by 2 bases and J by 2 bases, with 9 bases of the junction left unmatched. CDR3 coding DNA: TGTGCCAGCAGTTACCTCGACAGGGCTGAGCCCTACGAGCAGTACTTC. Protein: CASSYLDRAEPYEQYF.

This clone was seen only a few times. The V call is TRBV6-5, the J call TRBJ2-1; 8 bases match TRBD2. V shed 6 bases and J 7 bases; nucleotides not matched to a gene: 11. Germline CDR1 and CDR2: MNHEY and SVGAGI. CDR3 size: 15 residues. The CDR3 DNA follows: TGTGCCAGCAGATCGGGAGATAGCGGGAAGAATGAGCAGTTCTTC. As protein: CASRSGDSGKNEQFF.

In its sample, this clone was seen a few times. The gene calls are TRBV7-2 and TRBJ1-3; the D gene is possibly TRBD1 (5 bases). CDR1 is SGHTA and CDR2 is FQGNSA in the germline V gene. The CDR3 consists of 16 residues. Trimming cost V 5 bases and J 2 bases, with 16 bases left between them. The DNA of the CDR3 is TGTGCCAGCAGCCGGGTGGGAGGGGCGACTGGAAACACCATATATTTT. This sequence encodes CASSRVGGATGNTIYF. The complete variable domain, with remaining parts taken from reference TRBV7-2 and TRBJ1-3, reads GAGVSQSPSNKVTEKGKDVELRCDPISGHTALYWYRQSLGQGLEFLIYFQGNSAPDKSGLPSDRFSAERTGGSVSTLTIQRTQQEDSAVYLCASSRVGGATGNTIYFGEGSWLTVV.

The chain employs TRBV10-3 and TRBJ1-4, with D possibly TRBD1 on 6 matching bases. Trimming stripped 4 bases from V and 8 bases from J, with 11 bases between. In germline, CDR1 is ENHRY, CDR2 SYGVKD. This CDR3 comprises 13 residues. CDR3 in amino acids: CAISAQGGEKLFF. For the CDR3, the DNA is TGTGCCATCAGTGCACAGGGTGGAGAAAAACTGTTTTTT.

The chain is built from TRBV18 and TRBJ2-7; the match to TRBD1 covers 8 bases. V dropped 4 bases and J dropped 6; count of bases not matched to a gene: 5. This CDR3 region has 13 residues. The germline CDR1 and CDR2 sequences are KGHSH and LQKENI. The CDR3: CASSQKDRVEQYF. DNA of the CDR3: TGTGCCAGCTCACAGAAGGACAGGGTCGAGCAGTACTTC.

The gene calls are TRBV19 and TRBJ1-1, with a tentative D call TRBD1 (6 bases). The CDR3 covers 15 residues. Trimming took off 4 bases at V and 1 base at J, with 13 bases between the two ends. Per the germline V gene, CDR1 is LNHDA and CDR2 is SQIVND (reference sequence). CDR3 protein: CASSTFRTANTEAFF. CDR3 sequence (DNA): TGTGCCAGTAGTACTTTTCGGACAGCGAACACTGAAGCTTTCTTT.

The chain uses TRBV2 and TRBJ1-3, with 7 bases matching TRBD1. Trimming removed 6 bases from V and 0 bases from J; junction bases left unmatched: 5. CDR3 length: 15 residues. CDR1 and CDR2 (germline): SNHLY, FYNNEI. CDR3 sequence: CASRGDRASGNTIYF. The DNA of the CDR3 is TGTGCCAGCAGGGGTGACAGGGCCTCTGGAAACACCATATATTTT.